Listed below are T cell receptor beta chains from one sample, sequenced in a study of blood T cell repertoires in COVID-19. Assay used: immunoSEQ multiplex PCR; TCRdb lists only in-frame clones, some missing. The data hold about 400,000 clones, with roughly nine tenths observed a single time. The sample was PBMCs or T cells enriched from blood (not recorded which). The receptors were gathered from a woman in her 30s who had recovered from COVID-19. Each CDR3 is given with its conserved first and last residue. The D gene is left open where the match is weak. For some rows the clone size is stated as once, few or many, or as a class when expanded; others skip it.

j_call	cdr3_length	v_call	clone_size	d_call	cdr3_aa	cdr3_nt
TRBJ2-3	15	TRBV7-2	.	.	CASSWTSSSTDTQYF	TGTGCCAGCAGCTGGACAAGCTCAAGCACAGATACGCAGTATTTT
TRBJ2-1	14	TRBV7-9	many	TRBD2	CAPGGTSGDNEQFF	TGTGCCCCAGGAGGGACTAGCGGGGACAATGAGCAGTTCTTC
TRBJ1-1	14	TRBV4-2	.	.	CASSQARGGTEAFF	TGTGCCAGCAGCCAAGCCCGGGGGGGCACTGAAGCTTTCTTT
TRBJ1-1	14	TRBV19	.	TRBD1	CASSFGTGNTEAFF	TGTGCCAGTAGTTTTGGGACAGGGAACACTGAAGCTTTCTTT
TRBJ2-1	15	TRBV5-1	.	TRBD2	CASSSAGVLGNEQFF	TGCGCCAGCAGCTCCGCGGGGGTCCTGGGAAATGAGCAGTTCTTC
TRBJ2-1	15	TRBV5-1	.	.	CASSPFPGLYNEQFF	TGCGCCAGCAGCCCATTCCCGGGACTGTACAATGAGCAGTTCTTC
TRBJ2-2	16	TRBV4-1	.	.	CASSPRVGGAAGELFF	TGCGCCAGCAGTCCAAGGGTAGGAGGGGCCGCCGGGGAGCTGTTTTTT
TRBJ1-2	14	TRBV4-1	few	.	CASSPAQGYFGYTF	TGCGCCAGCAGTCCCGCTCAGGGGTACTTTGGCTACACCTTC
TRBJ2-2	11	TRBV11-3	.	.	CASSLAGELFF	TGTGCCAGCAGCTTAGCGGGGGAGCTGTTTTTT
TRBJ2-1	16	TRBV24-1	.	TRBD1	CATSDLAGGANNEQFF	TGTGCCACCAGTGATTTGGCAGGGGGCGCAAACAATGAGCAGTTCTTC
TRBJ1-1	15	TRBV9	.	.	CASSVGQGGNTEAFF	TGTGCCAGCAGCGTAGGGCAGGGCGGGAACACTGAAGCTTTCTTT
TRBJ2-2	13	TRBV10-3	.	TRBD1	CAISPGTAGELFF	TGTGCCATCAGTCCCGGGACAGCCGGGGAGCTGTTTTTT
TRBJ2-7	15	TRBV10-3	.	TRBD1	CAIRTAGQVPYEQYF	TGTGCCATCAGGACCGCGGGACAGGTACCCTACGAGCAGTACTTC
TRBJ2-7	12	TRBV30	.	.	CAWNSGAYEQYF	TGTGCCTGGAATTCAGGGGCCTACGAGCAGTACTTC
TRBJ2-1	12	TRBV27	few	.	CASKSTYNEQFF	TGTGCCAGCAAGTCTACCTACAATGAGCAGTTCTTC
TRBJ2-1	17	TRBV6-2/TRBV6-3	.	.	CASSYSWDTSSFNEQFF	TGTGCCAGCAGTTACTCGTGGGACACCTCATCCTTCAATGAGCAGTTCTTC
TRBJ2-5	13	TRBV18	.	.	CASGGLLGETQYF	TGTGCCAGCGGGGGACTTTTGGGGGAGACCCAGTACTTC
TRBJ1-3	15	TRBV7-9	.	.	CASSLGQISGNTIYF	TGTGCCAGCAGCTTGGGGCAGATCTCTGGAAACACCATATATTTT
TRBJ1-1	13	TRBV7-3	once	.	CASSSPQNTEAFF	TGTGCCAGCAGCTCCCCACAGAACACTGAAGCTTTCTTT
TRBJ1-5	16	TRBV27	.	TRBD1	CASKTRQGSSDQPQHF	TGTGCCAGCAAAACCAGACAGGGGTCCTCAGATCAGCCCCAGCATTTT
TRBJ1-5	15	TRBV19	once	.	CASSLLGGSNQPQHF	TGTGCCAGTAGCCTGCTGGGAGGTAGCAATCAGCCCCAGCATTTT
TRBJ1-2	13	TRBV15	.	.	CATSRGRLYGYTF	TGTGCCACCAGCCGGGGGAGATTGTATGGCTACACCTTC
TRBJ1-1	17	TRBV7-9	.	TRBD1	CASRPYRGSGVDTEAFF	TGTGCCAGCAGGCCGTACAGGGGAAGTGGGGTGGACACTGAAGCTTTCTTT
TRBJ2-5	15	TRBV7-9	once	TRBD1	CASSLETGGKETQYF	TGTGCCAGCAGCTTAGAGACAGGGGGAAAAGAGACCCAGTACTTC
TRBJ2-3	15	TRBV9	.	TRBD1	CASARTGGITDTQYF	TGTGCCAGCGCCCGAACAGGGGGAATTACAGATACGCAGTATTTT
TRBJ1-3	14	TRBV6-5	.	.	CASSYQGTGNTIYF	TGTGCCAGCAGTTACCAGGGAACTGGAAACACCATATATTTT
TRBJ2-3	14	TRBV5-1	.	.	CASSSGLLGDTQYF	TGCGCCAGCAGCAGTGGACTCCTGGGGGATACGCAGTATTTT
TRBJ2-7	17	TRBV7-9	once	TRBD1	CASSSNTLTGNSYEQYF	TGTGCCAGCAGCTCCAACACGCTGACAGGGAACTCCTACGAGCAGTACTTC
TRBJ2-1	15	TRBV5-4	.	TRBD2	CASSLRPAGSHEQFF	TGTGCCAGCAGCTTGCGACCAGCGGGAAGCCATGAGCAGTTCTTC
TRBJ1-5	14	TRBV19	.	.	CASRQDISNQPQHF	TGTGCCAGTAGACAGGACATTAGCAATCAGCCCCAGCATTTT
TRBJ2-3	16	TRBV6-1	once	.	CASSDLGLPAGDTQYF	TGTGCCAGCAGTGATTTGGGCCTACCGGCGGGGGATACGCAGTATTTT
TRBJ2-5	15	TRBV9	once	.	CASSAGPLSQETQYF	TGTGCCAGCAGTGCAGGGCCCCTGTCCCAAGAGACCCAGTACTTC
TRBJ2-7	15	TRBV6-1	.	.	CASSEWERAAYEQYF	TGTGCCAGCAGTGAATGGGAGCGGGCCGCCTACGAGCAGTACTTC
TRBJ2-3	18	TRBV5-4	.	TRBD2	CASSLGLAVQPSTDTQYF	TGTGCCAGCAGCTTGGGACTAGCGGTACAACCTAGCACAGATACGCAGTATTTT
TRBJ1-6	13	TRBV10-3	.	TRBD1	CAVTGQNNSPLHF	TGTGCCGTGACGGGACAGAACAATTCACCCCTCCACTTT
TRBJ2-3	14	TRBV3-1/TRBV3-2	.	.	CASSQELASDTQYF	TGTGCCAGCAGCCAAGAACTAGCATCGGATACGCAGTATTTT
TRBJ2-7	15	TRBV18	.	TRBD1	CASSPLAGGSYEQYF	TGTGCCAGCTCACCACTTGCAGGGGGCTCCTACGAGCAGTACTTC
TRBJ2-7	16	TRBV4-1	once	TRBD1	CASSQATGQGLYEQYF	TGCGCCAGCAGCCAAGCCACGGGACAGGGTCTCTACGAGCAGTACTTC
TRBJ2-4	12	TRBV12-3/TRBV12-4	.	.	CASSSSGALVYF	TGTGCCAGCAGTTCCTCGGGAGCCCTGGTGTACTTC
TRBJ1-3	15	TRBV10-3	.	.	CAISGQGIYGNTIYF	TGTGCCATCAGTGGCCAGGGTATTTACGGAAACACCATATATTTT
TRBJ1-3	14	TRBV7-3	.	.	CASSPTNSGNTIYF	TGTGCCAGCAGCCCGACAAACTCTGGAAACACCATATATTTT